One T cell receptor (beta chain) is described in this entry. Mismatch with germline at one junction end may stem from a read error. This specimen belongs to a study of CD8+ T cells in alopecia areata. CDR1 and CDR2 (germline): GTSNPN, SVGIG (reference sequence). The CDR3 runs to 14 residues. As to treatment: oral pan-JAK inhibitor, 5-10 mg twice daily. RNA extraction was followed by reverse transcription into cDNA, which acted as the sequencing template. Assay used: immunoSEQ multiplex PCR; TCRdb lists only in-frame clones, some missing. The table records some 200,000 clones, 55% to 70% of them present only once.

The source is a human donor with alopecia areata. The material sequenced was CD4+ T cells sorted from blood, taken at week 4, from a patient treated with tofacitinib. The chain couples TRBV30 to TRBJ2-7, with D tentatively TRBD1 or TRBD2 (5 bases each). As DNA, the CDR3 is TGTGCCTGGAGTGCCGGGACGGACTCCTCCGAGCAGTACTTC. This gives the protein CAWSAGTDSSEQYF.